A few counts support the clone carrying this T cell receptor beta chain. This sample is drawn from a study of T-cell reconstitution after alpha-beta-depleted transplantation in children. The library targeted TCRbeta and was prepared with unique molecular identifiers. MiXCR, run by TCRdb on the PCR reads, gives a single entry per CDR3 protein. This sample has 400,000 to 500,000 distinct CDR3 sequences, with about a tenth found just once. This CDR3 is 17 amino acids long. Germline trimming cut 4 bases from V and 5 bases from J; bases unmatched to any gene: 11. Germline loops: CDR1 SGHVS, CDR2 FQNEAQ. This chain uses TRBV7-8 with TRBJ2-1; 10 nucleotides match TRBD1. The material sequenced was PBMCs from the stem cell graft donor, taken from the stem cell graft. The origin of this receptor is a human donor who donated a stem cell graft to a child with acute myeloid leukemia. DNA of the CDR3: TGTGCCAGCAGCTACTCGGTTGGGACAGGGGTCGACAATGAGCAGTTCTTC. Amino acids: CASSYSVGTGVDNEQFF.